This is a list of T cell receptor beta chains from one sample in a study of blood T cell repertoires in COVID-19. Method: immunoSEQ multiplex PCR; TCRdb's copy keeps in-frame clones and lacks some. The data contain under 200,000 clones, roughly 86% of them singletons. Sequenced input: peripheral blood. The receptors shown here come from a man between 65 and 85 years old with acute or convalescent COVID-19. The CDR3 runs from the conserved cysteine through the conserved F or W. A D gene is named only where the DNA matches it firmly. A row's size may be missing; if present it is once, few, many or a size class.

j_gene	d_gene	abundance	v_gene	CDR3nt	CDR3aa
TRBJ1-6	TRBD1	few	TRBV6-5	TGTGCCGGGACAGGCCCCCTCGGATCACCCCTCCACTTT	CAGTGPLGSPLHF
TRBJ2-1	-	-	TRBV6-1	TGTGCCAGCAGTGAAGGAGGGATATTGAGCTACAATGAGCAGTTCTTC	CASSEGGILSYNEQFF
TRBJ2-7	-	few	TRBV10-1	TGCGCCAGCAGTTATACAATGACGGGGGAGCAGTACTTC	CASSYTMTGEQYF
TRBJ1-1	TRBD1	-	TRBV3-1/TRBV3-2	TGTGCCAGCAGCCAAGATCTGGGGACAGGTCACAGAAACACTGAAGCTTTCTTT	CASSQDLGTGHRNTEAFF
TRBJ1-5	-	-	TRBV19	TGTGCCAGTAGTACAGGGAATCAGCCCCAGCATTTT	CASSTGNQPQHF
TRBJ2-1	TRBD1	-	TRBV11-2	TGTGCCAGCAGGCCAACAGGGGCCAGCTCCTACAATGAGCAGTTCTTC	CASRPTGASSYNEQFF
TRBJ2-5	TRBD1	few	TRBV2	TGTGCCAGCGGACAGGGGCCCCAAGAGACCCAGTACTTC	CASGQGPQETQYF
TRBJ2-5	TRBD2	-	TRBV7-3	TGTGCCAGCAGCTTGAGTAGTAGCGGGACTGGAGAGACCCAGTACTTC	CASSLSSSGTGETQYF
TRBJ2-7	-	-	TRBV21-1	TGTGCCAGCACTACGGGTCCCTCGAGGCCCGAGCAGTACTTC	CASTTGPSRPEQYF
TRBJ1-6	-	-	TRBV28	TGTGCCAGCAGTTTCCGTACAGATAGAGGGACCTATAATTCACCCCTCCACTTT	CASSFRTDRGTYNSPLHF
TRBJ2-7	TRBD1	-	TRBV9	TGTGCCAGCGGGGCAGGGGGCTCAACGATCTACGAGCAGTACTTC	CASGAGGSTIYEQYF
TRBJ1-1	-	-	TRBV11-3	TGTGCCAGCAGCCCTGGGGTGGGGCAGGGCACTGAAGCTTTCTTT	CASSPGVGQGTEAFF
TRBJ2-2	-	-	TRBV7-9	TGTGCCAGCAGCTTAGAACTCGCCGGGGAGCTGTTTTTT	CASSLELAGELFF
TRBJ2-3	TRBD2	-	TRBV4-3	TGCGCCAGCAGCCAAGATTGGCGGGGGGGCACAGATACGCAGTATTTT	CASSQDWRGGTDTQYF
TRBJ2-7	-	-	TRBV12-5	TGTGCTAGTGCCGCCGGGGACTTGACCTACGAGCAGTACTTC	CASAAGDLTYEQYF